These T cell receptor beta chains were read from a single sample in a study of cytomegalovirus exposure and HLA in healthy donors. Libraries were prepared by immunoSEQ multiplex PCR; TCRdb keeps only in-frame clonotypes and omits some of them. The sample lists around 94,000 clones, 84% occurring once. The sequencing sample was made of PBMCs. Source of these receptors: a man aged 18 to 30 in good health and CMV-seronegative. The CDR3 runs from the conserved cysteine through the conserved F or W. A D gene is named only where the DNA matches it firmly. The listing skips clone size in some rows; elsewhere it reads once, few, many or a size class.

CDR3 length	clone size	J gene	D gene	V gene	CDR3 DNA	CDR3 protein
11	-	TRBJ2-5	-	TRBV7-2	TGTGCCAGCAGCAGGGGCGAGACCCAGTACTTC	CASSRGETQYF
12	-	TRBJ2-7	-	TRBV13	TGTGCCAGAGAACAGGGTTCCCACGAGCAGTACTTC	CAREQGSHEQYF
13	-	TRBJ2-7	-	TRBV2	TGTGCCACCGCTGACAGGACCGGATCGGAGCAGTACTTC	CATADRTGSEQYF
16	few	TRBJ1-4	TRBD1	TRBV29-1	TGCAGCGTTGAAGACTCTGTTGGACAGGGGCACGAAAAACTGTTTTTT	CSVEDSVGQGHEKLFF
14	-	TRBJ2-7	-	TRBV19	TGTGCCAGTAGTATAGACTGGACAGCCTACGAGCAGTACTTC	CASSIDWTAYEQYF
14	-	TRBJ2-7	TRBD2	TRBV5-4	TGTGCCAGCAGCCCAACTAGCGGAGTGCCCGAGCAGTACTTC	CASSPTSGVPEQYF
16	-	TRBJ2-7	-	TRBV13	TGTGCCAGCAGCCCCACAACGGGACACGGAGACTACGAGCAGTACTTC	CASSPTTGHGDYEQYF
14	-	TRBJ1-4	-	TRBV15	TGTGCCACCAGCACAGGGCGGTCTAATGAAAAACTGTTTTTT	CATSTGRSNEKLFF
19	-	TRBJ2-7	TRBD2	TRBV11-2	TGTGCCAGCAGCCAAAGCTTGGGAGGGCCGATTTCGGGCTCCTACGAGCAGTACTTC	CASSQSLGGPISGSYEQYF
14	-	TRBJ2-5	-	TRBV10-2	TGCGCCAGCAGTGAGTCTCTTGGGAGCGGGACCCAGTACTTC	CASSESLGSGTQYF
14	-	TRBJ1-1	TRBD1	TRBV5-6	TGTGCCAGCAGACTGGGACAGTTGAACACTGAAGCTTTCTTT	CASRLGQLNTEAFF
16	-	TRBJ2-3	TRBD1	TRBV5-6	TGTGCCAGCAGCACGGAGGGACAGGGTAATTCGGATACGCAGTATTTT	CASSTEGQGNSDTQYF
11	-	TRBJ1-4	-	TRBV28	TGTGCCAGCCGGGGGGCGGAAAAACTGTTTTTT	CASRGAEKLFF
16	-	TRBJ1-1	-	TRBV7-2	TGTGCCAGCAGCCCACCCCAACACCTTTTTAACACTGAAGCTTTCTTT	CASSPPQHLFNTEAFF
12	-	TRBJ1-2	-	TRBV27	TGTGCCAGCAGTACACCAGGGTATGGCTACACCTTC	CASSTPGYGYTF
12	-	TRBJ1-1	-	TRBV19	TGTGCCAGTAGCACAGGGTCATTTGAAGCTTTCTTT	CASSTGSFEAFF
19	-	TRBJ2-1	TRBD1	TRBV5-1	TGCGCCAGCAGCTTCAAGCGTAGGGGGGTAACAGGGGGCTACAATGAGCAGTTCTTC	CASSFKRRGVTGGYNEQFF
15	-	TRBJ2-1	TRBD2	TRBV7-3	TGTGCCAGCAGCGGACTGACTAGCGCCTACAATGAGCAGTTCTTC	CASSGLTSAYNEQFF
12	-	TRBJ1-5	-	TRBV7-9	TGTGCCAGCAGCTTAGGAGATCAGCCCCAGCATTTT	CASSLGDQPQHF
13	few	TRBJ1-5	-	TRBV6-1	TGTGCCAGCAGTGCGACAGCGACGGGTCCCCAGCATTTT	CASSATATGPQHF
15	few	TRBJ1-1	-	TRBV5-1	TGCGCCAGCAGCTTGGCGGGGGGGCTGTCGACTGAAGCTTTCTTT	CASSLAGGLSTEAFF
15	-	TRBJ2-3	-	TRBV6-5	TGTGCCAGCAGTAGGGGTCGGGGGAAGGGAGATACGCAGTATTTT	CASSRGRGKGDTQYF
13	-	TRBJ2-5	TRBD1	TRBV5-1	TGCGCCAGCAGGGGGACAGACCAAGAGACCCAGTACTTC	CASRGTDQETQYF
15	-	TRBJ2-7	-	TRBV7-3	TGTGCCAGCAGCTCCGCCCCGGGAAAGTCCTACGAGCAGTACTTC	CASSSAPGKSYEQYF
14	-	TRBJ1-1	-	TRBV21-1	TGTGCCAGCAGCAAAATACAGCTGAACACTGAAGCTTTCTTT	CASSKIQLNTEAFF
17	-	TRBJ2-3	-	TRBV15	TGTGCCACCAGCAGAGTTTCAATCCGTCTTACCGGGGATACGCAGTATTTT	CATSRVSIRLTGDTQYF
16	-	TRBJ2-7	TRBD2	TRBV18	TGTGCCAGCTCACCTCCTAGCGGGAGGGCCGCCTACGAGCAGTACTTC	CASSPPSGRAAYEQYF
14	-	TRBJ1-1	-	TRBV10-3	TGTGCCATCAGGTCAGGGGTCTTGGTTACTGAAGCTTTCTTT	CAIRSGVLVTEAFF
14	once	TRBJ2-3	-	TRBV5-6	TGTGCCAGCAGCTTGCTCGGTGGCACAGATACGCAGTATTTT	CASSLLGGTDTQYF
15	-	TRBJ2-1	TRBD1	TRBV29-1	TGCAGCGTTGAACATCCGGGACAGGGGGCCAATGAGCAGTTCTTC	CSVEHPGQGANEQFF
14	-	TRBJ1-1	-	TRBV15	TGTGCCACCAGCAGAGAGGGCAGGGGCACTGAAGCTTTCTTT	CATSREGRGTEAFF
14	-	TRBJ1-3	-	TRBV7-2	TGTGCCAGCAGCCCAGGACTCTCTGGAAACACCATATATTTT	CASSPGLSGNTIYF